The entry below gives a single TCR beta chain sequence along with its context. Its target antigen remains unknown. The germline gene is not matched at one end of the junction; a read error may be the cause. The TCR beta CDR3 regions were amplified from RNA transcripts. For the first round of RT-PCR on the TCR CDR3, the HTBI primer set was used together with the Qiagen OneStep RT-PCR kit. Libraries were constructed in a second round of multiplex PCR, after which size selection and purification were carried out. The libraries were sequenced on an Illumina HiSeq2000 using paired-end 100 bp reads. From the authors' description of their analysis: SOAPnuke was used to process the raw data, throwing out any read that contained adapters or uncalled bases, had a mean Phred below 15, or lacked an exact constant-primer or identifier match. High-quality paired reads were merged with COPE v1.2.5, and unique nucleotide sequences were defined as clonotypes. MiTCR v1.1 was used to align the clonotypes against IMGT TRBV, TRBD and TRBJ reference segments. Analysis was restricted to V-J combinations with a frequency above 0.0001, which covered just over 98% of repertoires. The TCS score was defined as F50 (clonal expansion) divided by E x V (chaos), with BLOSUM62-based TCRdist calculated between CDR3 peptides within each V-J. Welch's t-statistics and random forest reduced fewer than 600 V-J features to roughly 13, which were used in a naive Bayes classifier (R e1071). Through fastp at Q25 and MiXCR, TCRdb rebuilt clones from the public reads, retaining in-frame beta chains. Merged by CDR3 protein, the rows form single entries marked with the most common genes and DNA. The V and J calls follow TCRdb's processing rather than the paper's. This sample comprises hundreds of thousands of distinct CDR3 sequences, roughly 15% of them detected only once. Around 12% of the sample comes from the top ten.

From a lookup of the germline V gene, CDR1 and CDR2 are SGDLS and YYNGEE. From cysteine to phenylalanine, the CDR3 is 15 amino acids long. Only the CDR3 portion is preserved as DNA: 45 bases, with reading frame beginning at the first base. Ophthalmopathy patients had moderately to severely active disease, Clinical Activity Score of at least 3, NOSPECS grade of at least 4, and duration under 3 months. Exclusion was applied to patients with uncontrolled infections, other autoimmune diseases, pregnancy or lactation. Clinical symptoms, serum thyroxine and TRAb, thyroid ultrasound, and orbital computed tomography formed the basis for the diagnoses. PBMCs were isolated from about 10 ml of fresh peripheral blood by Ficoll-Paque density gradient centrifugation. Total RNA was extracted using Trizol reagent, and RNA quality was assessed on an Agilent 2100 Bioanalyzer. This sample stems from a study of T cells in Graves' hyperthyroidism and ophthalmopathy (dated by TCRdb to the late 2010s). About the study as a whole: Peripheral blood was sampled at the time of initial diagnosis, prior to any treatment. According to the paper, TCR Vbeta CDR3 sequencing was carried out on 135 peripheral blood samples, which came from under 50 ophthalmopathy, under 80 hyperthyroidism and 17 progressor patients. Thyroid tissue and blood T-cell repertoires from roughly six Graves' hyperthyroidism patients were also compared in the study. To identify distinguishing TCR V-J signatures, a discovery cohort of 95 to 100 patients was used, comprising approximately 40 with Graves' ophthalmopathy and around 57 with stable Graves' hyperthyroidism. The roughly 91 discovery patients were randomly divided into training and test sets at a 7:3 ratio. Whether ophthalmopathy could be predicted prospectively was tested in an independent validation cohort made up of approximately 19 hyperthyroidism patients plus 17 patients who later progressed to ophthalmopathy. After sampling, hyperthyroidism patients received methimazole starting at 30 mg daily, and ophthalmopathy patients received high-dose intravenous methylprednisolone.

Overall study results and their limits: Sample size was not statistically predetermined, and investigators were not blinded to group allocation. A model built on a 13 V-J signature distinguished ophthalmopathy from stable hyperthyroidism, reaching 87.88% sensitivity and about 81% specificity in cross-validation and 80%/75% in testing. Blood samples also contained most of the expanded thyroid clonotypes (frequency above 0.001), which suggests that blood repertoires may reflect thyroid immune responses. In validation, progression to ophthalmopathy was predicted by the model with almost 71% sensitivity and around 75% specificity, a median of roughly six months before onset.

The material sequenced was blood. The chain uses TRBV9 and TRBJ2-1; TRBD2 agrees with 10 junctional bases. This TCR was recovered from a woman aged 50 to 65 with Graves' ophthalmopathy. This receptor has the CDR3 CASSSQLLAGSEQFF. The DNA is TGCGCCAGCAGCTCCCAATTACTAGCGGGATCTGAGCAGTTCTTC.